This passage covers 30 T cell receptor beta chains from one sample sequenced in a study of shared clonotypes between healthy human individuals (dated by TCRdb to the early 2020s). Library preparation used the immunoSEQ multiplex PCR assay. TCRdb retrieved this table from immuneACCESS and kept in-frame rearrangements only. Not all clones are present; in checked studies, unresolved V genes account for under half, and no reason is known for the remainder. The sample table records some 240,000 clones; 60% to 80% of these occur just once. The ten largest clones take up 11% of the sample. Sample: memory CD4+ T cells sorted from blood. Reading the label with the study, this specimen's cell subset or site is: CD45RA-negative fraction. Source of these receptors: a man between 25 and 39 years old in good health.

V usage is TRBV10-2 and J usage is TRBJ1-2; D might be TRBD1 (5 bases). Looked up from germline, CDR1 is WSHSY and CDR2 is SAAADI. The CDR3 has 14 amino acids. Trimming left V 2 bases short and J 4 bases short, with 11 bases between. The CDR3 DNA is TGCGCCAGCAGTGAGGACAGCGCGGGCTATGGCTACACCTTC. It is translated as CASSEDSAGYGYTF.

The chain combines TRBV11-3 with TRBJ2-3; 7 bases map to TRBD1. Germline trimming cut 5 bases from V and 2 bases from J; bases unmatched to any gene: 4. This CDR3 is 14 amino acids long. Germline CDR1 and CDR2: SGHNT and YENEEA. DNA of the CDR3: TGTGCCAGCAGCATGACAGGGATCACAGATACGCAGTATTTT. Translating gives CASSMTGITDTQYF.

This clone appeared a single time. The chain links TRBV18 to TRBJ2-7; 9 bases map to TRBD1. V was clipped by 5 bases and J by 3 bases; unmatched bases: 8. The CDR3 runs 15 residues. CDR1 and CDR2 from the germline V gene are KGHSH and LQKENI. CDR3 amino acids: CASSSSGTGRYEQYF. The CDR3 DNA is TGTGCCAGCTCATCCTCCGGGACAGGGCGCTACGAGCAGTACTTC.

The table lists this clone with a few counts. The J gene is TRBJ2-7, the V gene TRBV10-3, with D possibly called TRBD1 or TRBD2 (6 bases each). Germline V gene lookup returns CDR1 ENHRY and CDR2 SYGVKD. V dropped 4 bases and J dropped 3 bases, with 10 bases sitting between them. This CDR3 is 13 amino acids long. Here the CDR3 reads CAISGGAHYEQYF. The CDR3 bases are TGTGCCATCAGTGGGGGGGCGCACTACGAGCAGTACTTC.

This chain connects TRBV18 to TRBJ2-1, with 9 bases that match TRBD2. CDR3 length: 15 amino acids. The germline gives CDR1 KGHSH, CDR2 LQKENI. The junction had 8 bases not matched to a gene; V was cut back by 2 bases and J by 9 bases. The CDR3 region has the DNA TGTGCCAGCTCACCAGCTAGCGGGAATGGGCTTGAGCAGTTCTTC. Amino acids: CASSPASGNGLEQFF. Full variable domain (missing parts from reference TRBV18 and TRBJ2-1): NAGVMQNPRHLVRRRGQEARLRCSPMKGHSHVYWYRQLPEEGLKFMVYLQKENIIDESGMPKERFSAEFPKEGPSILRIQQVVRGDSAAYFCASSPASGNGLEQFFGPGTRLTVL.

The chain carries TRBV4-3 and TRBJ2-1; D may be TRBD2 (6 bases). Germline V gene data show CDR1 as LGHNA and CDR2 as YSLEER. The CDR3 is 15 residues long. V lost 0 bases and J lost 4, with 10 bases in between. CDR3 amino acids: CASSQESSEYNEQFF. CDR3 sequence (DNA): TGCGCCAGCAGCCAAGAGTCTAGCGAGTACAATGAGCAGTTCTTC.

V usage is TRBV18 and J usage is TRBJ1-3; D not certain. The V end lost 8 bases, the J end lost 3 bases, and 20 bases lay between the germline ends. The CDR3 covers 16 residues. The V gene's germline CDR1 is KGHSH and CDR2 LQKENI. Here the CDR3 reads CASHASDMRDGNTIYF. DNA of the CDR3: TGTGCCAGCCACGCATCGGATATGAGAGATGGAAACACCATATATTTT.

Worth noting for this clone: Other DNA sequences of this sample code for an identical CDR3. The V gene is TRBV25-1, the J gene TRBJ2-1; TRBD1 aligns across 8 bases. From germline, CDR1 is MGHDK and CDR2 SYGVNS. This CDR3 has 13 amino acids. J was trimmed by 9 bases and V by 3 bases; bases with no gene match: 4. The CDR3 DNA reads as TGTGCCAGCAGTGAGACAGGGGCAGGTGAGCAGTTCTTC. The encoded protein is CASSETGAGEQFF.

The genes are TRBV6-6 and TRBJ2-3; D unclear. The CDR3 contains 14 residues. Trimming pared 5 bases from V and 2 bases from J, leaving 11 bases between. Germline CDR1 MNHNY, CDR2 SVGAGI (reference sequence). DNA of the CDR3: TGTGCCAGCAGTAGGTCCGCGGTCACAGATACGCAGTATTTT. Protein sequence: CASSRSAVTDTQYF.

J is TRBJ2-7 and V is TRBV7-3; 8 bases are shared with TRBD2. V dropped 0 bases and J dropped 4; count of bases not matched to a gene: 5. CDR1 and CDR2 from the germline V gene are SGHTA and FQGTGA. This CDR3 is built from 15 residues. The chain's CDR3 is CASSLTGTSLYEQYF. The CDR3 bases are TGTGCCAGCAGCTTAACCGGGACTAGTCTGTACGAGCAGTACTTC.

The chain uses TRBV2 and TRBJ2-1; tentative D call: TRBD2 (5 bases). The CDR3 totals 11 residues. Germline V CDR1 and CDR2: SNHLY, FYNNEI. Trimming removed 6 bases at V and 9 bases at J, with 9 bases between. The CDR3 coding sequence is TGTGCCAGCAGGGTCGAGGGTGAGCAGTTCTTC. It encodes CASRVEGEQFF.

This clone has just a few counts. This sequence joins TRBV19 and TRBJ1-4; maybe TRBD1 (5 bases). There are 14 residues in the CDR3. Trimming pared 8 bases from V and 4 bases from J, leaving 14 bases between. Germline loops: CDR1 LNHDA, CDR2 SQIVND (reference sequence). This CDR3 reads CASRPGRNNEKLFF. CDR3 bases: TGTGCCAGTCGCCCAGGGCGAAATAATGAAAAACTGTTTTTT. Full variable domain (missing parts from reference TRBV19 and TRBJ1-4): DGGITQSPKYLFRKEGQNVTLSCEQNLNHDAMYWYRQDPGQGLRLIYYSQIVNDFQKGDIAEGYSVSREKKESFPLTVTSAQKNPTAFYLCASRPGRNNEKLFFGSGTQLSVL.

The chain links TRBV7-8 to TRBJ2-6, with a weak D call TRBD2 (8 bases). Germline V gives CDR1 SGHVS, CDR2 FQNEAQ. Trimming took off 5 bases at V and 3 bases at J, with 17 bases between the two ends. CDR3 length: 17 residues. The CDR3 region is CASSRDSGGGGANVLTF. CDR3 nucleotides: TGTGCCAGCAGCAGGGACAGCGGGGGTGGTGGGGCCAACGTCCTGACTTTC.

The chain is built from TRBV2 and TRBJ2-1; weak D call: TRBD2 (6 bases). V was trimmed by 5 bases and J by 1 base, leaving 12 bases between them. The CDR3 spans 15 residues. Per the germline V gene, CDR1 is SNHLY and CDR2 is FYNNEI. CDR3 in DNA: TGTGCCAGCAGTCGTGCCGCGGGGTCCTACAATGAGCAGTTCTTC. Amino acid sequence: CASSRAAGSYNEQFF.

The chain employs TRBV7-3 and TRBJ2-3; D remains ambiguous. The V end was cut by 1 base, the J end by 4 bases, with 9 bases between. The CDR3 is 14 residues long. Germline CDR1 is SGHTA and CDR2 is FQGTGA. CDR3 loop: CASSLNIAADTQYF. The CDR3 DNA reads TGTGCCAGCAGCTTAAATATCGCCGCAGATACGCAGTATTTT. Combining the CDR3 with reference TRBV7-3 and TRBJ2-3 gives the whole variable domain GAGVSQTPSNKVTEKGKYVELRCDPISGHTALYWYRQSLGQGPEFLIYFQGTGAADDSGLPNDRFFAVRPEGSVSTLKIQRTERGDSAVYLCASSLNIAADTQYFGPGTRLTVL.

The chain is built from TRBV5-1 and TRBJ1-4; the D gene is possibly TRBD1 (6 bases). From germline, CDR1 is SGHRS and CDR2 YFSETQ. V lost 4 bases to trimming and J lost 5 bases, with 18 bases between them. This CDR3 spans 16 amino acids. The DNA for the CDR3 is TGCGCCAGCAGCACATTACCGGGACACGGAAATGAAAAACTGTTTTTT. It encodes CASSTLPGHGNEKLFF.

V usage is TRBV2 and J usage is TRBJ2-4, with TRBD1 identical over 11 bases. J lost 5 bases, V lost 4 bases, and 10 bases had no gene match. This CDR3 spans 17 amino acids. From germline, CDR1 is SNHLY and CDR2 FYNNEI. Here the CDR3 DNA reads TGTGCCAGCAGTGTCCTCTCCGGGACAGGGGGGGAAAACATTCAGTACTTC. Translation gives CASSVLSGTGGENIQYF.

This clone came up a few times. The chain links TRBV2 to TRBJ2-1; 8 bases map to TRBD2. This CDR3 has 14 amino acids. Germline V gene data show CDR1 as SNHLY and CDR2 as FYNNEI. Trimming removed 8 bases from V and 4 bases from J; junction bases left unmatched: 7. This chain's CDR3 is CASGAGEVYNEQFF. CDR3 bases: TGTGCCAGCGGAGCGGGAGAGGTTTACAATGAGCAGTTCTTC.

This clone was observed a few times. This chain connects TRBV5-1 to TRBJ2-5; 7 bases align to TRBD1. Per germline, CDR1 SGHRS and CDR2 YFSETQ. The CDR3 has 14 residues. Trimming took 4 bases from V and 0 from J; bases not matched to a gene: 3. CDR3: CASSPGQYQETQYF. For the CDR3, the DNA is TGCGCCAGCAGCCCGGGACAGTACCAAGAGACCCAGTACTTC. Complete variable domain (other parts from reference TRBV5-1 and TRBJ2-5): KAGVTQTPRYLIKTRGQQVTLSCSPISGHRSVSWYQQTPGQGLQFLFEYFSETQRNKGNFPGRFSGRQFSNSRSEMNVSTLELGDSALYLCASSPGQYQETQYFGPGTRLLVL.

The chain carries TRBV7-8 and TRBJ1-3; possibly TRBD1 for D (5 bases). The CDR3 is 16 amino acids. V was shortened by 5 bases and J by 0 bases, with 14 bases between the two germline ends. Germline V CDR1 and CDR2: SGHVS, FQNEAQ. The CDR3 loop is CASSPYRFPSGNTIYF. In DNA form, the CDR3 reads TGTGCCAGCAGCCCGTACAGGTTCCCCTCTGGAAACACCATATATTTT.

The V and J genes are TRBV7-8 and TRBJ2-7, with D hard to call. The germline gives CDR1 SGHVS, CDR2 FQNEAQ. The V and J ends lost 5 bases and 1 base respectively, with 12 bases between them. CDR3 size: 14 residues. The CDR3 here is CASSTAVVSYEQYF. In DNA, the CDR3 is TGTGCCAGCAGCACTGCGGTAGTTTCCTACGAGCAGTACTTC. Together with reference TRBV7-8 and TRBJ2-7, the CDR3 gives the full variable domain: GAGVSQSPRYKVAKRGQDVALRCDPISGHVSLFWYQQALGQGPEFLTYFQNEAQLDKSGLPSDRFFAERPEGSVSTLKIQRTQQEDSAVYLCASSTAVVSYEQYFGPGTRLTVT.

This chain links TRBV21-1 with TRBJ2-7. TRBV21-1 is an annotated pseudogene. CDR3 length equals 15 residues. The chain's CDR3 is CASSKVLPDSYEQYF. The CDR3 bases are TGTGCCAGCAGCAAAGTATTACCCGACTCCTACGAGCAGTACTTC.

The rearrangement links TRBV15 to TRBJ1-5, with 7 bases lining up with TRBD1. The CDR3 extends over 18 amino acids. The V gene's germline CDR1 is LNHNV and CDR2 YYDKDF (reference sequence). V dropped 3 bases and J dropped 3; count of bases not matched to a gene: 14. CDR3 nucleotide sequence: TGTGCCACCAGCAGTCTTAGCGGGTTCGGACAGGCCAATCAGCCCCAGCATTTT. Encoded protein: CATSSLSGFGQANQPQHF.

V usage is TRBV11-2 and J usage is TRBJ2-1; the match to TRBD2 covers 9 bases. This CDR3 is 15 amino acids long. V was pared by 5 bases and J by 2 bases, with 4 bases of the junction left unmatched. Germline V gives CDR1 SGHAT, CDR2 FQNNGV. Here the CDR3 DNA reads TGTGCCAGCAGCACCACTAGCGGGCCCTACAATGAGCAGTTCTTC. Translated: CASSTTSGPYNEQFF.

The CDR3 DNA follows: TGCGCCAGCAGCTGGGACAGTGCCGAAGCAACTAATGAAAAACTGTTTTTT. Its protein product is CASSWDSAEATNEKLFF. This chain links TRBV5-1 with TRBJ1-4; 7 nucleotides line up with TRBD1. V gave up 3 bases and J gave up 0 bases; unmatched junction bases: 8. This CDR3 contains 17 residues. CDR1 is SGHRS and CDR2 is YFSETQ in the germline V gene.

The chain has TRBV7-9 and TRBJ2-7, with 10 bases that match TRBD2. The CDR3 totals 14 residues. The V and J ends lost 5 bases and 2 bases, in that order; junction bases with no gene match: 3. CDR1 is SEHNR, CDR2 FQNEAQ, per germline (reference sequence). For the CDR3, the DNA is TGTGCCAGCAGCCTCGGACTAGCGGCCTACGAGCAGTACTTC. It specifies CASSLGLAAYEQYF. Full variable domain (outside the CDR3, taken from reference TRBV7-9 and TRBJ2-7): DTGVSQNPRHKITKRGQNVTFRCDPISEHNRLYWYRQTLGQGPEFLTYFQNEAQLEKSRLLSDRFSAERPKGSFSTLEIQRTEQGDSAMYLCASSLGLAAYEQYFGPGTRLTVT.

This chain uses TRBV10-2 with TRBJ2-7; TRBD2 is a possible D gene (5 bases). Trimming pared 4 bases from V and 1 base from J, leaving 8 bases between. The CDR3 totals 13 residues. The germline CDR1 and CDR2 sequences are WSHSY and SAAADI. CDR3 region: CASSADYSYEQYF. For the CDR3, the DNA is TGCGCCAGCAGTGCTGACTATTCCTACGAGCAGTACTTC.

The J gene is TRBJ2-5, the V gene TRBV30, with D possibly matching TRBD2 (5 bases). CDR3 length: 12 amino acids. CDR1 and CDR2 (germline): GTSNPN, SVGIG (reference sequence). V lost 5 bases and J 2 bases, leaving 9 bases between the germline ends. CDR3 sequence (DNA): TGTGCCTGGGGACTTGGTCAAGAGACCCAGTACTTC. Protein sequence: CAWGLGQETQYF.

This clone was detected a few times. V usage is TRBV6-1 and J usage is TRBJ1-5, with a possible D match to TRBD1 (6 bases). V lost 5 bases to trimming and J lost 2 bases, with 13 bases between them. This CDR3 region has 15 residues. Germline CDR1 is MNHNS and CDR2 is SASEGT. This chain's CDR3 is CASSTRQDGNQPQHF. In DNA, the CDR3 is TGTGCCAGCAGTACACGACAGGATGGCAATCAGCCCCAGCATTTT.

This clone has a handful of counts. The rearrangement joins TRBV7-9 to TRBJ2-1; D is undetermined. The CDR3 spans 17 residues. Germline V lookup: CDR1 SEHNR, CDR2 FQNEAQ (reference sequence). The germline V and J ends were trimmed by 5 bases and 0 bases, with 17 bases remaining between them. The CDR3 sequence: CASSARVWESSYNEQFF. The CDR3 bases are TGTGCCAGCAGCGCCCGCGTATGGGAAAGCTCCTACAATGAGCAGTTCTTC.